The 10 T cell receptor beta chains listed next were all sequenced from one sample in a study of cytomegalovirus exposure and HLA in healthy donors. PCR was performed using 60 Vbeta and 13 Jbeta primers. Clones were sequenced by immunoSEQ multiplex PCR, and TCRdb holds only the in-frame ones, with some missing. The sample has 180,000 or so clones; about 88% are singletons. The sample consisted of PBMCs. All receptors come from a woman in her 30s in good health and CMV-seronegative.

The genes are TRBV5-1 and TRBJ2-4; 9 bases align to TRBD2. V dropped 7 bases and J dropped 5; count of bases not matched to a gene: 7. The CDR3 contains 14 residues. Germline lookup yields CDR1 SGHRS and CDR2 YFSETQ. This CDR3 is CASRMTSGQNIQYF. The DNA for the CDR3 is TGCGCCAGCCGAATGACTAGCGGCCAAAACATTCAGTACTTC.

V gene TRBV28 combines with J gene TRBJ2-1, with D perhaps TRBD1 (8 bases). Trimming left V 4 bases short and J 4 bases short, with 11 bases between. The CDR3 totals 14 residues. Looked up from germline, CDR1 is MDHEN and CDR2 is SYDVKM. As DNA, the CDR3 is TGTGCCAGCAGTTACAGGGGGGGATACAATGAGCAGTTCTTC. It encodes CASSYRGGYNEQFF.

V gene TRBV7-2 combines with J gene TRBJ2-1; the match to TRBD2 covers 11 bases. Losses at the gene ends were 5 bases for V and 8 bases for J; bases not matched to a gene: 11. Germline values: CDR1 SGHTA, CDR2 FQGNSA. The length of the CDR3 is 16 residues. The DNA of the CDR3 is TGTGCCAGCAGCCTCGCTAGCGGGGGGTACAGGTATGAGCAGTTCTTC. Its translation is CASSLASGGYRYEQFF.

The table lists this clone with a count of one. The rearrangement links TRBV5-6 to TRBJ2-7; possibly TRBD2 for D (6 bases). Germline CDR1 is SGHDT and CDR2 is YYEEEE. CDR3 length: 14 amino acids. Trimming pared 4 bases from V and 0 bases from J, leaving 11 bases between. The CDR3 nucleotides are TGTGCCAGCAGCCGCGGGGCCCACTCCTACGAGCAGTACTTC. It codes for CASSRGAHSYEQYF.

The chain has TRBV5-1 and TRBJ2-5; 9 bases fit TRBD2. This CDR3 is built from 15 residues. The trim removed 3 bases at V and 1 base at J, leaving 4 bases unmatched. Germline V gives CDR1 SGHRS, CDR2 YFSETQ. The CDR3 coding sequence is TGCGCCAGCAGCTCGACTAGCGGAAGCCAAGAGACCCAGTACTTC. Amino acids: CASSSTSGSQETQYF.

This clone appeared a few times. The rearrangement joins TRBV4-2 to TRBJ2-2, with 7 nucleotides matching TRBD2. CDR3 size: 16 residues. The V gene end was trimmed by 4 bases and the J gene end by 1 base; junction bases not matched to a gene: 6. The germline V gene has CDR1 LGHNA and CDR2 YNFKEQ. CDR3 in amino acids: CASSPRAGRNTGELFF. For the CDR3, the DNA is TGTGCCAGCAGCCCTAGAGCGGGGCGGAACACCGGGGAGCTGTTTTTT.

The chain couples TRBV5-1 to TRBJ2-7; the match to TRBD1 covers 9 bases. This CDR3 has 13 amino acids. The germline CDR1 and CDR2 sequences are SGHRS and YFSETQ. V lost 3 bases, J lost 5 bases, and 3 bases stayed unmatched. The CDR3 nucleotides are TGCGCCAGCAGCTCCGGGACAGGGAACGAGCAGTACTTC. Protein: CASSSGTGNEQYF.

This sequence joins TRBV18 and TRBJ2-5, with TRBD1 matching 10 bases. The CDR3 loop spans 19 amino acids. The germline gives CDR1 KGHSH, CDR2 LQKENI. V lost 6 bases and J lost 8; bases outside the gene matches: 24. CDR3 sequence (DNA): TGTGCCAGCTCCCACTCATTCATACCGGGACAGGGGCCCCCGAATACCCAGTACTTC. As protein: CASSHSFIPGQGPPNTQYF. The variable domain in full, with the rest retrieved from reference TRBV18 and TRBJ2-5, is NAGVMQNPRHLVRRRGQEARLRCSPMKGHSHVYWYRQLPEEGLKFMVYLQKENIIDESGMPKERFSAEFPKEGPSILRIQQVVRGDSAAYFCASSHSFIPGQGPPNTQYFGPGTRLLVL.

The gene calls are TRBV29-1 and TRBJ2-7; a weak D match, TRBD2 (6 bases). CDR1 and CDR2 (germline): SQVTM, ANQGSEA. The V end was cut by 4 bases, the J end by 4 bases, with 11 bases between. This CDR3 is built from 12 residues. In DNA, the CDR3 is TGCAGCGTTGTATCCGGAGGGTACGAGCAGTACTTC. Translation: CSVVSGGYEQYF.

The chain recombines TRBV6-6 with TRBJ1-5; weak D call: TRBD1 (6 bases). This CDR3 has 14 amino acids. Deletions cut 5 bases from V and 4 bases from J, with 12 bases between. Germline V gene sequence: CDR1 MNHNY, CDR2 SVGAGI (reference sequence). CDR3 in amino acids: CASSPRTVNQPQHF. The CDR3 nucleotides are TGTGCCAGCAGTCCGAGGACAGTAAATCAGCCCCAGCATTTT.